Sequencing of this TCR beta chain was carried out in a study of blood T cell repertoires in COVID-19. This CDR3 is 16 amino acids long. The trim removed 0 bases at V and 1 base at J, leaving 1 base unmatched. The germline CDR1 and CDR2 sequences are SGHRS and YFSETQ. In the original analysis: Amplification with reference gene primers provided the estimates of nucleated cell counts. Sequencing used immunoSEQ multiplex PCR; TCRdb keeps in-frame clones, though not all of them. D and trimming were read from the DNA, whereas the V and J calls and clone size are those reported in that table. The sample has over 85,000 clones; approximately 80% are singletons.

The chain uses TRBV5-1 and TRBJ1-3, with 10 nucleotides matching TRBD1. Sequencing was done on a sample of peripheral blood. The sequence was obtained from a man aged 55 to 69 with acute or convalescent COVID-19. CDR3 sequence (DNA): TGCGCCAGCAGCTTGGAGGGACAGGGGTCTGGAAACACCATATATTTT. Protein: CASSLEGQGSGNTIYF.